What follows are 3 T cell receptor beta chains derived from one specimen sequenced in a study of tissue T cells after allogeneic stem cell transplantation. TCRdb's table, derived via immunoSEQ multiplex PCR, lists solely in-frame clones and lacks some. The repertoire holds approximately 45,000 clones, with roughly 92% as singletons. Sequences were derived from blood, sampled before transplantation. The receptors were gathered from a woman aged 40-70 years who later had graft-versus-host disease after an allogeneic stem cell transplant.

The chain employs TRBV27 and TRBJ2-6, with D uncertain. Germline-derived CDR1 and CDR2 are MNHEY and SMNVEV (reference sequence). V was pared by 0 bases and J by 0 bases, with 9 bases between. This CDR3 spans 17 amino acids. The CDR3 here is CASSLSVRNSGANVLTF. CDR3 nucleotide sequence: TGTGCCAGCAGTTTATCAGTAAGGAACTCTGGGGCCAACGTCCTGACTTTC.

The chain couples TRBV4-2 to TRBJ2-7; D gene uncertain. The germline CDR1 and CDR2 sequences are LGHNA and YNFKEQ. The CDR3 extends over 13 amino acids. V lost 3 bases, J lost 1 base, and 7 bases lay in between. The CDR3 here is CASSHGASYEQYF. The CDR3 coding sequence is TGTGCCAGCAGCCACGGAGCTTCCTACGAGCAGTACTTC.

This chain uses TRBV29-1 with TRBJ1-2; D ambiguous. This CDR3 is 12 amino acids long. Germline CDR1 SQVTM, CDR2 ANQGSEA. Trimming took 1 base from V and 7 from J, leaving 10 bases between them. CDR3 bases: TGCAGCGTTGAAGTAGTAGTCGGTGGCTACACCTTC. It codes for CSVEVVVGGYTF.